This is a list of T cell receptor beta chains from one sample in a study of regulatory T cells in long-lasting Graves disease. One entry per CDR3 protein results from TCRdb running MiXCR on the multiplex PCR reads. The data contain roughly 700,000 distinct CDR3 sequences, about 30% of them singletons. Sequencing was performed on peripheral blood mononuclear cells (PBMCs), taken when the disease was refractory, from a patient treated with antithyroid drugs. These receptors came from a female donor with Graves disease. Both conserved end residues are part of each CDR3. The order of the fields is J gene, D gene, clone size, V gene, CDR3 protein, CDR3 DNA. The D gene is left open where the match is weak. The size of a clone is reported for some rows only, either as once, few or many, or as a class for expanded clones.

j_gene: TRBJ1-5
d_gene: TRBD1
abundance: -
v_gene: TRBV19
CDR3aa: CASSMGTGGYQPQHF
CDR3nt: TGTGCCAGTAGTATGGGGACAGGGGGCTATCAGCCCCAGCATTTT

j_gene: TRBJ1-4
d_gene: -
abundance: -
v_gene: TRBV28
CDR3aa: CASSRILTKDEKLFF
CDR3nt: TGTGCCAGCAGCCGAATCCTGACAAAAGATGAAAAACTGTTTTTT

j_gene: TRBJ1-1
d_gene: TRBD1
abundance: -
v_gene: TRBV28
CDR3aa: CASATGGAEAFF
CDR3nt: TGTGCCAGCGCGACAGGGGGGGCTGAAGCTTTCTTT

j_gene: TRBJ1-1
d_gene: -
abundance: few
v_gene: TRBV2
CDR3aa: CASSGGHVTEAFF
CDR3nt: TGTGCCAGCAGCGGGGGGCATGTCACTGAAGCTTTCTTT

j_gene: TRBJ2-5
d_gene: TRBD1
abundance: few
v_gene: TRBV6-1
CDR3aa: CASSVALWTGGLETQYF
CDR3nt: TGTGCCAGCAGTGTCGCACTCTGGACAGGGGGCTTAGAGACCCAGTACTTC

j_gene: TRBJ1-1
d_gene: -
abundance: -
v_gene: TRBV10-3
CDR3aa: CAISESKGAEAFF
CDR3nt: TGTGCCATCAGTGAGTCTAAGGGGGCTGAAGCTTTCTTT

j_gene: TRBJ2-7
d_gene: TRBD1
abundance: -
v_gene: TRBV6-1
CDR3aa: CASSGNRGPYEQYF
CDR3nt: TGTGCCAGCAGTGGGAACAGGGGGCCCTACGAGCAGTACTTC

j_gene: TRBJ1-1
d_gene: -
abundance: -
v_gene: TRBV29-1
CDR3aa: CSVDRGGMNTEAFF
CDR3nt: TGCAGCGTTGACCGTGGTGGCATGAACACTGAAGCTTTCTTT

j_gene: TRBJ1-1
d_gene: -
abundance: -
v_gene: TRBV6-1
CDR3aa: CASSRIQGNTEAFF
CDR3nt: TGTGCCAGCAGTCGGATCCAGGGGAACACTGAAGCTTTCTTT

j_gene: TRBJ2-7
d_gene: -
abundance: -
v_gene: TRBV14
CDR3aa: CASSQLAAPYEQYF
CDR3nt: TGTGCCAGCAGCCAATTAGCGGCCCCCTACGAGCAGTACTTC

j_gene: TRBJ2-1
d_gene: -
abundance: -
v_gene: TRBV24-1
CDR3aa: CATSSGYNEQFF
CDR3nt: TGTGCCACCAGCTCAGGATACAATGAGCAGTTCTTC

j_gene: TRBJ1-2
d_gene: -
abundance: -
v_gene: TRBV5-1
CDR3aa: CASSPNGDYGYTF
CDR3nt: TGCGCCAGCAGTCCAAACGGGGACTATGGCTACACCTTC

j_gene: TRBJ2-7
d_gene: -
abundance: -
v_gene: TRBV3-1
CDR3aa: CASSQVKGTVEQYF
CDR3nt: TGTGCCAGCAGCCAAGTAAAAGGTACCGTCGAGCAGTACTTC

j_gene: TRBJ2-7
d_gene: -
abundance: -
v_gene: TRBV11-2
CDR3aa: CASSPPRPKDYEQYF
CDR3nt: TGTGCCAGTAGTCCCCCCAGGCCCAAAGACTACGAGCAGTACTTC

j_gene: TRBJ1-1
d_gene: -
abundance: few
v_gene: TRBV7-9
CDR3aa: CASRSTGHNTEAFF
CDR3nt: TGTGCCAGCAGGTCTACGGGACATAACACTGAAGCTTTCTTT

j_gene: TRBJ1-1
d_gene: -
abundance: -
v_gene: TRBV6-1
CDR3aa: CASSPLRGITEAFF
CDR3nt: TGTGCCAGCAGTCCCCTTCGGGGGATCACTGAAGCTTTCTTT

j_gene: TRBJ2-7
d_gene: TRBD1
abundance: few
v_gene: TRBV29-1
CDR3aa: CSVEGDRGYYEQYF
CDR3nt: TGCAGCGTTGAAGGGGACAGGGGTTACTACGAGCAGTACTTC

j_gene: TRBJ2-2
d_gene: -
abundance: -
v_gene: TRBV12-3/TRBV12-4
CDR3aa: CASTPAGSNTGELFF
CDR3nt: TGTGCCAGCACCCCAGCGGGTTCGAACACCGGGGAGCTGTTTTTT

j_gene: TRBJ2-5
d_gene: TRBD2
abundance: -
v_gene: TRBV5-6
CDR3aa: CASSFRASGRRETQYF
CDR3nt: TGTGCCAGCAGCTTTAGGGCTAGCGGGAGAAGGGAGACCCAGTACTTC

j_gene: TRBJ1-2
d_gene: -
abundance: -
v_gene: TRBV3-1
CDR3aa: CASSQDLRQPGYTF
CDR3nt: TGTGCCAGCAGCCAAGATCTGAGACAGCCTGGCTACACCTTC

j_gene: TRBJ2-5
d_gene: TRBD2
abundance: -
v_gene: TRBV5-1
CDR3aa: CASSPEGTSGRPQETQYF
CDR3nt: TGCGCCAGCAGCCCGGAAGGTACTAGCGGGAGGCCTCAAGAGACCCAGTACTTC

j_gene: TRBJ2-1
d_gene: TRBD1
abundance: few
v_gene: TRBV30
CDR3aa: CAWRVRQGINEQFF
CDR3nt: TGTGCCTGGAGAGTGCGACAGGGGATCAATGAGCAGTTCTTC

j_gene: TRBJ2-7
d_gene: -
abundance: -
v_gene: TRBV12-3/TRBV12-4
CDR3aa: CASNPTGRISEQYF
CDR3nt: TGTGCCAGCAATCCGACGGGCAGGATCTCCGAGCAGTACTTC

j_gene: TRBJ1-2
d_gene: -
abundance: -
v_gene: TRBV29-1
CDR3aa: CSAGGGTYGYTF
CDR3nt: TGCAGCGCCGGGGGGGGCACCTATGGCTACACCTTC

j_gene: TRBJ2-7
d_gene: TRBD2
abundance: -
v_gene: TRBV29-1
CDR3aa: CSVGGLTYEQYF
CDR3nt: TGCAGCGTTGGGGGACTAACATACGAGCAGTACTTC

j_gene: TRBJ1-2
d_gene: -
abundance: few
v_gene: TRBV19
CDR3aa: CASSRGRVYGYTF
CDR3nt: TGTGCCAGTAGTAGAGGCAGGGTCTATGGCTACACCTTC

j_gene: TRBJ2-7
d_gene: -
abundance: -
v_gene: TRBV7-9
CDR3aa: CASSFESGVVYEQYF
CDR3nt: TGTGCCAGCAGTTTTGAGTCAGGGGTCGTCTACGAGCAGTACTTC

j_gene: TRBJ2-7
d_gene: -
abundance: many
v_gene: TRBV7-9
CDR3aa: CASSSLLRYEQYF
CDR3nt: TGTGCCAGCAGCTCCCTCCTGAGGTACGAGCAGTACTTC

j_gene: TRBJ1-2
d_gene: -
abundance: many
v_gene: TRBV28
CDR3aa: CASSPNYYGYTF
CDR3nt: TGTGCCAGCAGCCCAAATTACTATGGCTACACCTTC

j_gene: TRBJ1-2
d_gene: -
abundance: many
v_gene: TRBV27
CDR3aa: CASSSMPGRASGYTF
CDR3nt: TGTGCCAGCAGCTCCATGCCGGGCAGGGCTTCTGGCTACACCTTC

j_gene: TRBJ2-7
d_gene: TRBD2
abundance: few
v_gene: TRBV20-1
CDR3aa: CSASEESGISAYEQYF
CDR3nt: TGCAGTGCTTCGGAGGAGAGCGGGATCTCGGCCTACGAGCAGTACTTC

j_gene: TRBJ1-1
d_gene: -
abundance: many
v_gene: TRBV28
CDR3aa: CASSLFIRRAGTEAFF
CDR3nt: TGTGCCAGCAGTTTATTTATTCGGCGAGCAGGCACTGAAGCTTTCTTT

j_gene: TRBJ1-4
d_gene: -
abundance: -
v_gene: TRBV25-1
CDR3aa: CASSEFRLGGGEKLFF
CDR3nt: TGTGCCAGCAGTGAATTTAGGCTCGGCGGCGGTGAAAAACTGTTTTTT

j_gene: TRBJ2-7
d_gene: TRBD2
abundance: few
v_gene: TRBV20-1
CDR3aa: CSASLAASSYEQYF
CDR3nt: TGCAGTGCGAGTCTAGCGGCTAGCTCCTACGAGCAGTACTTC

j_gene: TRBJ2-7
d_gene: TRBD1
abundance: few
v_gene: TRBV10-2
CDR3aa: CASTGGNGYEQYF
CDR3nt: TGCGCCAGCACAGGGGGTAACGGCTACGAGCAGTACTTC

j_gene: TRBJ2-2
d_gene: -
abundance: -
v_gene: TRBV6-1
CDR3aa: CASSRPNRDSLSTGELFF
CDR3nt: TGTGCCAGCAGTCGTCCCAACCGGGACTCGCTCTCCACCGGGGAGCTGTTTTTT

j_gene: TRBJ2-7
d_gene: -
abundance: few
v_gene: TRBV6-1
CDR3aa: CASRKLTDNEQYF
CDR3nt: TGTGCCAGCAGAAAACTGACGGACAACGAGCAGTACTTC

j_gene: TRBJ1-2
d_gene: TRBD1
abundance: few
v_gene: TRBV3-1
CDR3aa: CASSETGAIHDTF
CDR3nt: TGTGCCAGCAGCGAGACAGGGGCGATACACGACACCTTC

j_gene: TRBJ2-7
d_gene: TRBD2
abundance: few
v_gene: TRBV20-1
CDR3aa: CSAMIAGAYEQYF
CDR3nt: TGCAGTGCCATGATAGCGGGAGCCTACGAGCAGTACTTC

j_gene: TRBJ1-1
d_gene: -
abundance: few
v_gene: TRBV6-2/TRBV6-3
CDR3aa: CASSWKNRVYEEAFF
CDR3nt: TGTGCCAGCAGTTGGAAAAACAGGGTTTACGAGGAAGCTTTCTTT

j_gene: TRBJ1-1
d_gene: -
abundance: -
v_gene: TRBV6-2/TRBV6-3
CDR3aa: CASTRLRGVNTEAFF
CDR3nt: TGTGCCAGTACCCGTTTGCGGGGTGTGAACACTGAAGCTTTCTTT

j_gene: TRBJ2-1
d_gene: -
abundance: -
v_gene: TRBV2
CDR3aa: CASNRESGSNEQFF
CDR3nt: TGTGCCAGCAATCGGGAGAGCGGGTCGAATGAGCAGTTCTTC

j_gene: TRBJ1-2
d_gene: -
abundance: few
v_gene: TRBV9
CDR3aa: CASSVGGNGYTF
CDR3nt: TGTGCCAGCAGCGTTGGAGGGAATGGCTACACCTTC

j_gene: TRBJ1-4
d_gene: -
abundance: few
v_gene: TRBV9
CDR3aa: CASSGIMGEKLFF
CDR3nt: TGTGCCAGCAGCGGAATAATGGGTGAAAAACTGTTTTTT

j_gene: TRBJ1-2
d_gene: -
abundance: many
v_gene: TRBV2
CDR3aa: CASTRDINYGYTF
CDR3nt: TGTGCCAGCACCCGGGACATAAACTATGGCTACACCTTC

j_gene: TRBJ1-2
d_gene: -
abundance: few
v_gene: TRBV30
CDR3aa: CAWNRYGYTF
CDR3nt: TGTGCCTGGAATAGGTATGGCTACACCTTC

j_gene: TRBJ2-6
d_gene: -
abundance: once
v_gene: TRBV29-1
CDR3aa: CSVRISGANVLTF
CDR3nt: TGCAGCGTTCGGATCTCTGGGGCCAACGTCCTGACTTTC

j_gene: TRBJ1-2
d_gene: -
abundance: -
v_gene: TRBV9
CDR3aa: CASSNRVTGYTF
CDR3nt: TGTGCCAGCAGCAACAGGGTGACTGGCTACACCTTC